Described below is a single TCR beta chain sequence and its context. What it recognizes is unknown. Sorting of CD4+ naive, central memory, regulatory and stem cell-like memory cells was performed via CD45RO/CCR7/CD25/CD127/CD95/CD27. Each population that was sorted was more than 98% pure. Reverse transcribing all isolated RNA meant expressed TCRB transcripts were sequenced. The table came from immunoSEQ multiplex PCR; TCRdb's copy has only in-frame clones and leaves some out. The repertoire holds fewer than 550,000 clones, approximately 10% seen once, with 0.045% to 0.06% in the top ten. This sample is drawn from a study of beta chain features in type 1 diabetes. The germline V and J ends were trimmed by 5 bases and 3 bases, with 16 bases remaining between them. This CDR3 has 15 residues. Germline values: CDR1 MNHEY, CDR2 SMNVEV (reference sequence). Study-level findings and limits: The study found fewer insertions and more deletions at VDJ junctions in type 1 diabetes patients.

This receptor was identified in a woman aged 18-29 years in good health. This rearrangement joins TRBV27 to TRBJ1-2; D unresolved. The specimen was naive CD4+ T cells from blood. CDR3 coding DNA: TGTGCCAGCAGTCCGTCGAAGAGGGCAGACTATGGCTACACCTTC. Protein product: CASSPSKRADYGYTF.